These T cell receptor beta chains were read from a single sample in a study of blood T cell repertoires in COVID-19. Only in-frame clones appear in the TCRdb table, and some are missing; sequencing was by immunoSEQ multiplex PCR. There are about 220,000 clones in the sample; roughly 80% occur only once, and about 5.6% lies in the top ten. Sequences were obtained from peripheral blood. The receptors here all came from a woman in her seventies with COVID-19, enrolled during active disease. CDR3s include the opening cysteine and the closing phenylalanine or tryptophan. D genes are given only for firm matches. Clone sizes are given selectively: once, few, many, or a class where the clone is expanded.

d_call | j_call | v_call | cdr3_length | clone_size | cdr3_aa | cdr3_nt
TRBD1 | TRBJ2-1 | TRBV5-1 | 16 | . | CASSLRQGASYNEQFF | TGCGCCAGCAGCTTGAGACAGGGGGCGTCCTACAATGAGCAGTTCTTC
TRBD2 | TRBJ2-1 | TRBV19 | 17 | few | CASSIRIVASGSNEQFF | TGTGCCAGTAGTATCCGAATCGTGGCTAGCGGAAGCAATGAGCAGTTCTTC
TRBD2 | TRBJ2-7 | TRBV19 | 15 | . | CASSVAGLGQYEQYF | TGTGCCAGTAGTGTCGCGGGACTAGGCCAATACGAGCAGTACTTC
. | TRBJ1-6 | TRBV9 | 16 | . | CASSPGGSSYNSPLHF | TGTGCCAGCAGCCCCGGAGGCAGCTCCTATAATTCACCCCTCCACTTT
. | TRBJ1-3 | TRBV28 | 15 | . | CASSRRTAAGNTIYF | TGTGCCAGCAGTCGTAGGACAGCGGCTGGAAACACCATATATTTT
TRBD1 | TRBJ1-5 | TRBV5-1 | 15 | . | CASSLDSGGRQPQHF | TGCGCCAGCAGCTTGGACTCAGGGGGCCGGCAGCCCCAGCATTTT
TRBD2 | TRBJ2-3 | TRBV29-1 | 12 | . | CSARLAADTQYF | TGCAGCGCGCGACTAGCTGCAGATACGCAGTATTTT
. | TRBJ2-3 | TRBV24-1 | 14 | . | CATSARGNADTQYF | TGTGCCACCAGTGCTCGGGGGAATGCAGATACGCAGTATTTT
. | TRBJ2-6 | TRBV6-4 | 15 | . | CASSDAGSGANVLTF | TGTGCCAGCAGTGACGCAGGGTCTGGGGCCAACGTCCTGACTTTC
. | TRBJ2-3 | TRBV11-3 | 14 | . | CASSFGLTTDTQYF | TGTGCCAGCAGCTTTGGACTAACGACAGATACGCAGTATTTT
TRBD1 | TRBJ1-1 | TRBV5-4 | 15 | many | CASSYPGTGIGEAFF | TGTGCCAGCAGCTACCCCGGGACAGGGATTGGTGAAGCTTTCTTT
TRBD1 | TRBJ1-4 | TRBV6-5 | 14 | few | CASSPQGAGEKLFF | TGTGCCAGCAGTCCTCAGGGGGCAGGAGAAAAACTGTTTTTT
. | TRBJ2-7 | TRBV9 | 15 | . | CASSPSLATSYEQYF | TGTGCCAGCAGCCCTTCGTTAGCGACTTCCTACGAGCAGTACTTC
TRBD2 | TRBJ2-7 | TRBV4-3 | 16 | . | CASSHLAGASSYEQYF | TGCGCCAGCAGCCACCTAGCGGGAGCGAGCTCCTACGAGCAGTACTTC
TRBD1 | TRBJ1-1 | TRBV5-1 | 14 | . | CASSYTGGNTEAFF | TGCGCCAGCAGCTACACAGGGGGGAACACTGAAGCTTTCTTT
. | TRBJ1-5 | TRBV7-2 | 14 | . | CASSLPAGNQPQHF | TGTGCCAGCAGCTTACCGGCAGGGAATCAGCCCCAGCATTTT
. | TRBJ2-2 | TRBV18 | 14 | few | CASSLQANTGELFF | TGTGCCAGCTCATTACAGGCGAACACCGGGGAGCTGTTTTTT
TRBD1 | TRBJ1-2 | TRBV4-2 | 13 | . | CASSQGAGGGYTF | TGTGCCAGCAGCCAAGGGGCAGGGGGTGGCTACACCTTC
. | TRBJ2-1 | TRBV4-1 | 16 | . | CASRRGGLDHFNEQFF | TGCGCCAGTAGAAGGGGGGGACTCGATCATTTCAATGAGCAGTTCTTC
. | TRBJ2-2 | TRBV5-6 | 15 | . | CASSFSTANTGELFF | TGTGCCAGCAGCTTTTCGACAGCGAACACCGGGGAGCTGTTTTTT
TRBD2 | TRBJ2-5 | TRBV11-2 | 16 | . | CASSSPGREYRETQYF | TGTGCCAGCAGCTCCCCAGGGCGGGAGTATCGAGAGACCCAGTACTTC
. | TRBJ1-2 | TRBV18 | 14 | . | CASSPTPGENGYTF | TGTGCCAGCTCACCTACTCCGGGGGAGAATGGCTACACCTTC
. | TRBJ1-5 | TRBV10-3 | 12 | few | CAISLPDQPQHF | TGTGCCATCAGCCTCCCAGATCAGCCCCAGCATTTT
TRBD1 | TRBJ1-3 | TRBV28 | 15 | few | CASSLDRANGNTIYF | TGTGCCAGCAGTTTGGACAGGGCCAATGGAAACACCATATATTTT
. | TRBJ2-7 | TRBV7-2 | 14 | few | CASSKRTQTYEQYF | TGTGCCAGCAGCAAGCGGACTCAGACCTACGAGCAGTACTTC
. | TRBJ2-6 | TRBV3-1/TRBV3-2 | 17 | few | CASSTGSYLSGANVLTF | TGTGCCAGCAGCACAGGGAGTTACCTCTCTGGGGCCAACGTCCTGACTTTC
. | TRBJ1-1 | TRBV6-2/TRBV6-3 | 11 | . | CASSQTAEAFF | TGTGCCAGCAGTCAGACAGCTGAAGCTTTCTTT
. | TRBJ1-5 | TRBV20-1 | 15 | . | CSASTPGVSNQPQHF | TGCAGTGCTAGTACACCAGGGGTGAGCAATCAGCCCCAGCATTTT
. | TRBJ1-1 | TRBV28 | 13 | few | CASSFIGGWQAFF | TGTGCCAGCAGTTTTATTGGGGGGTGGCAAGCTTTCTTT
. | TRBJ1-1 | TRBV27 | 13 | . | CASRKDIQLGAFF | TGTGCCAGCAGGAAGGACATTCAATTGGGAGCTTTCTTT
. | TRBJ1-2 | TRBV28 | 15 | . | CASTTDRFGPYGYTF | TGTGCCAGCACCACGGACAGATTTGGACCCTATGGCTACACCTTC
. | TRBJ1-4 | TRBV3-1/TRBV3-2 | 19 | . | CASSQEPSSLGPGNEKLFF | TGTGCCAGCAGCCAAGAGCCGAGCTCTCTTGGGCCAGGGAATGAAAAACTGTTTTTT
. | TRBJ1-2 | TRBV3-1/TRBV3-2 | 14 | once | CASSQARGLDGYTF | TGTGCCAGCAGCCAAGCCAGGGGTTTGGATGGCTACACCTTC
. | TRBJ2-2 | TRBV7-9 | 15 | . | CASSLGGTNTGELFF | TGTGCCAGCAGCTTAGGCGGAACGAACACCGGGGAGCTGTTTTTT
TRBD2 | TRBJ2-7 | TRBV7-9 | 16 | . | CASSSQGASGSIEQYF | TGTGCCAGCAGCTCCCAAGGGGCTAGCGGGAGTATTGAGCAGTACTTC
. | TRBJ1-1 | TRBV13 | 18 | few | CASSSPGGRAGANTEAFF | TGTGCCAGCAGCTCCCCCGGCGGCAGGGCGGGAGCGAACACTGAAGCTTTCTTT
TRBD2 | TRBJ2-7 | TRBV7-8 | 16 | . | CASSSGLAGGTYEQYF | TGTGCCAGCAGCTCTGGACTAGCGGGAGGTACCTACGAGCAGTACTTC
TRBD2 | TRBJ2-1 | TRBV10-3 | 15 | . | CAISEWEGRNNEQFF | TGTGCCATCAGTGAGTGGGAGGGCCGCAACAATGAGCAGTTCTTC
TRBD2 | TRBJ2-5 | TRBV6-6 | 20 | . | CASSLGGLAGVLPPGETQYF | TGTGCCAGCAGCCTAGGGGGACTAGCGGGAGTGCTCCCCCCCGGGGAGACCCAGTACTTC
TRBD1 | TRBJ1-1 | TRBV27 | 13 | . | CASGRDRYTEAFF | TGTGCCAGCGGCCGGGACAGATACACTGAAGCTTTCTTT
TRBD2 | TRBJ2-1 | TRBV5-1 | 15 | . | CASSQGLAAIDEQFF | TGCGCCAGCAGCCAGGGACTAGCGGCTATCGATGAGCAGTTCTTC
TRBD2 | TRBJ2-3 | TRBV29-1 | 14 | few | CSWSGRAGTDTQYF | TGCAGTTGGTCGGGGAGGGCGGGCACAGATACGCAGTATTTT
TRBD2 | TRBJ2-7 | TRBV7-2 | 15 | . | CASSSGLAGYYEQYF | TGTGCCAGCAGTTCGGGACTAGCGGGATACTACGAGCAGTACTTC
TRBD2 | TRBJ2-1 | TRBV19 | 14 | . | CASSPRREGPHTFF | TGTGCCAGTAGTCCCAGGCGGGAGGGCCCCCATACGTTCTTC
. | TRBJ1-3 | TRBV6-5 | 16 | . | CASSSTSGQFGNTIYF | TGTGCCAGCAGTTCCACGTCGGGACAATTTGGAAACACCATATATTTT
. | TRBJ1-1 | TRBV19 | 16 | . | CASRVLQGGADTEAFF | TGTGCCAGTAGGGTTCTACAGGGAGGGGCGGACACTGAAGCTTTCTTT
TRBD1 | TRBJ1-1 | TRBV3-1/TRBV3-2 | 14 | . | CASSPLGQDVQAFF | TGTGCCAGCAGCCCGTTGGGACAGGATGTCCAGGCTTTCTTT
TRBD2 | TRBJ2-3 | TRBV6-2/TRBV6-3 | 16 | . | CASSYPIAGKVDTQYF | TGTGCCAGCAGTTACCCCATAGCGGGAAAGGTCGATACGCAGTATTTT
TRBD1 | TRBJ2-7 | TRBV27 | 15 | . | CAKTLGTGAFYEQYF | TGTGCCAAGACCCTCGGGACAGGGGCATTCTACGAGCAGTACTTC
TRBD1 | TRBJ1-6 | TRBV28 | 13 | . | CAVTGQFNSPLHF | TGTGCCGTAACGGGACAGTTTAATTCACCCCTCCACTTT
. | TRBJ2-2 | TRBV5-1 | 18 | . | CASSLILSGQGGTGELFF | TGCGCCAGCAGCTTAATCTTGTCAGGGCAGGGAGGCACCGGGGAGCTGTTTTTT
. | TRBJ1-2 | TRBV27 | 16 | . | CASSFSFRGRGYGYTF | TGTGCCAGCAGTTTCTCCTTCCGGGGCAGGGGCTATGGCTACACCTTC
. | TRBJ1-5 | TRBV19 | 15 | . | CASSTETGGYQPQHF | TGTGCCAGTAGTACAGAGACTGGGGGGTATCAGCCCCAGCATTTT
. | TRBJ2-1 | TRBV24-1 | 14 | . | CATSDIRQSNEQFF | TGTGCCACCAGTGATATAAGACAGTCCAATGAGCAGTTCTTC
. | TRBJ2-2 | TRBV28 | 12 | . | CASTPLDGELFF | TGTGCCAGCACCCCTCTAGACGGGGAGCTGTTTTTT
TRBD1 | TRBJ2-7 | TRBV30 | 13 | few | CAWSRGQGPKQYF | TGTGCCTGGAGTCGTGGACAGGGGCCAAAGCAGTACTTC
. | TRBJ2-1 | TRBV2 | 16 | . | CASSGTSHYSYNEQFF | TGTGCCAGCAGTGGCACCAGCCACTACTCCTACAATGAGCAGTTCTTC
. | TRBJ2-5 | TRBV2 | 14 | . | CASSEQGNFEPEYF | TGTGCCAGCAGTGAACAGGGAAACTTTGAGCCCGAGTACTTC
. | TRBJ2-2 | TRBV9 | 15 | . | CASSVQGSGTGELFF | TGTGCCAGCAGCGTACAGGGATCGGGCACCGGGGAGCTGTTTTTT
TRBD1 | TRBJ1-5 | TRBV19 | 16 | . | CASRGQGGSRNQPQHF | TGTGCCAGCAGAGGACAGGGGGGGAGTCGCAATCAGCCCCAGCATTTT